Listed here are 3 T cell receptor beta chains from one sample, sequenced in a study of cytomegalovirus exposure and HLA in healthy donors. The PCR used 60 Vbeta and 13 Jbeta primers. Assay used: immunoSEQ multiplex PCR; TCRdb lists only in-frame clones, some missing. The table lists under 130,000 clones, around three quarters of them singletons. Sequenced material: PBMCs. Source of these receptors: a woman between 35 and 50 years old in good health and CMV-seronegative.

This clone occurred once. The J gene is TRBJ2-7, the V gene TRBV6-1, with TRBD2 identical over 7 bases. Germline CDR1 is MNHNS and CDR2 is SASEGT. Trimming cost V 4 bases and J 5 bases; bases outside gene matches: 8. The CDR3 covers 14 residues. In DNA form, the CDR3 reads TGTGCCAGCAGTGTTGTAGCGGGTACGGACGAGCAGTACTTC. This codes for CASSVVAGTDEQYF.

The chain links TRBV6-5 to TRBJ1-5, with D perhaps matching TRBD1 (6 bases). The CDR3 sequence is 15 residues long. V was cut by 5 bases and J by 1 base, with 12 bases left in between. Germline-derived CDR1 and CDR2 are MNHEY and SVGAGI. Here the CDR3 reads CASSTTGLSNQPQHF. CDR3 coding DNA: TGTGCCAGCAGTACAACAGGGTTGAGCAATCAGCCCCAGCATTTT.

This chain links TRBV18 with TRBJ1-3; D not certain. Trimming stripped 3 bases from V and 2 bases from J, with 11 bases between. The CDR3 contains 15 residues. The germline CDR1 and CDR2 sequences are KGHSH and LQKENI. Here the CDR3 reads CASSPNRDTGNTIYF. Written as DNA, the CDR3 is TGTGCCAGCTCACCTAACAGAGACACTGGAAACACCATATATTTT.